This is a list of T cell receptor beta chains from one sample in a study of immune heterogeneity within non-small cell lung tumors. TCRdb independently ran MiXCR on the multiplex PCR reads; one entry per CDR3 protein. The repertoire includes 4,700 or so distinct CDR3 sequences, roughly 24% of them detected once, and less than 15% sits in the top ten. Sequencing was performed on lung tumor tissue. These receptor sequences come from a man aged 55 to 70 with non-small cell lung cancer. CDR3s include the opening cysteine and the closing phenylalanine or tryptophan. The D gene is left open where the match is weak. Expanded clones are given a class, and other clones once, few, many or no size at all.

D gene: TRBD1
V gene: TRBV11-1
J gene: TRBJ2-7
clone size: few
CDR3 DNA: TGTGCCAGCAGCTTAGCGCAGGGGGCGCGGGAGCAGTACTTC
CDR3 protein: CASSLAQGAREQYF

D gene: TRBD1
V gene: TRBV19
J gene: TRBJ2-4
clone size: .
CDR3 DNA: TGTGCCAGTAGTATGGGGACAGGGTCCAAAAACATTCAGTACTTC
CDR3 protein: CASSMGTGSKNIQYF

D gene: .
V gene: TRBV28
J gene: TRBJ2-5
clone size: .
CDR3 DNA: TGTGCCAGCAGTTTATACAAAGAGACCCAGTACTTC
CDR3 protein: CASSLYKETQYF

D gene: TRBD2
V gene: TRBV11-2
J gene: TRBJ2-3
clone size: few
CDR3 DNA: TGTGCCAGCAGCCCTTTCGCCTGGACTAGCGGGAGGGGGGATACGCAGTATTTT
CDR3 protein: CASSPFAWTSGRGDTQYF

D gene: TRBD1
V gene: TRBV6-2/TRBV6-3
J gene: TRBJ2-7
clone size: medium-sized
CDR3 DNA: TGTGCCAGCAGTCTCTTTACAGGGGGCCCCTACGAGCAGTACTTC
CDR3 protein: CASSLFTGGPYEQYF

D gene: .
V gene: TRBV20-1
J gene: TRBJ1-2
clone size: medium-sized
CDR3 DNA: TGCAGTGCTGGACACCTGAGTGGGTATGGCTACACCTTC
CDR3 protein: CSAGHLSGYGYTF

D gene: TRBD2
V gene: TRBV2
J gene: TRBJ2-1
clone size: .
CDR3 DNA: TGTGCCAGCATTGGGCTAGCGGCCACAGAGCAGTTCTTC
CDR3 protein: CASIGLAATEQFF

D gene: TRBD2
V gene: TRBV28
J gene: TRBJ2-7
clone size: .
CDR3 DNA: TGTGCCAGCAGTCGATCCGGGACTAGGTCCTACGATCAGTACTTC
CDR3 protein: CASSRSGTRSYDQYF

D gene: .
V gene: TRBV12-3/TRBV12-4
J gene: TRBJ2-3
clone size: .
CDR3 DNA: TGTGCCAGCACCCTAATGGATACGCAGTATTTT
CDR3 protein: CASTLMDTQYF

D gene: .
V gene: TRBV6-2/TRBV6-3
J gene: TRBJ1-1
clone size: .
CDR3 DNA: TGTGCCAGCACCTACTCCAGAGGGAACACTGAAGCTTTCTTT
CDR3 protein: CASTYSRGNTEAFF

D gene: .
V gene: TRBV6-1
J gene: TRBJ2-7
clone size: medium-sized
CDR3 DNA: TGTGCCAGCAGTGATACTCTTGATTCCTACGAGCAGTACTTC
CDR3 protein: CASSDTLDSYEQYF

D gene: .
V gene: TRBV7-3
J gene: TRBJ2-1
clone size: few
CDR3 DNA: TGTGCCAGCAGCTTAAGGGAGAGGGGTGAGCAGTTCTTC
CDR3 protein: CASSLRERGEQFF

D gene: TRBD2
V gene: TRBV7-2
J gene: TRBJ2-7
clone size: few
CDR3 DNA: TGTGCCAGCAGCTTAATGGCGGGAGGAACCTACGAGCAGTACTTC
CDR3 protein: CASSLMAGGTYEQYF

D gene: TRBD2
V gene: TRBV19
J gene: TRBJ2-1
clone size: few
CDR3 DNA: TGTGCCAGTAGTGGAATAGCGGGAGAATACAATGAGCAGTTCTTC
CDR3 protein: CASSGIAGEYNEQFF

D gene: .
V gene: TRBV4-3
J gene: TRBJ2-1
clone size: .
CDR3 DNA: TGCGCCAGCAGCCAAGATCCCCCGGCCCGGGTGAGCAATGAGCAGTTCTTC
CDR3 protein: CASSQDPPARVSNEQFF

D gene: .
V gene: TRBV5-1
J gene: TRBJ2-5
clone size: few
CDR3 DNA: TGCGCCAGCAGGGAAGGCGACCAAGAGACCCAGTACTTC
CDR3 protein: CASREGDQETQYF

D gene: TRBD1
V gene: TRBV5-1
J gene: TRBJ2-3
clone size: .
CDR3 DNA: TGCGCCAGCAGCCGTTTCGACAGGGAAGATACGCAGTATTTT
CDR3 protein: CASSRFDREDTQYF

D gene: TRBD1
V gene: TRBV28
J gene: TRBJ1-5
clone size: medium-sized
CDR3 DNA: TGTGCCAGCAGCTATACAGGGGGCGTTCAGCCCCAGCATTTT
CDR3 protein: CASSYTGGVQPQHF

D gene: TRBD2
V gene: TRBV19
J gene: TRBJ2-1
clone size: .
CDR3 DNA: TGTGCCAGTAGTATAGAGGGCGGGAGTTCCTACAATGAGCAGTTCTTC
CDR3 protein: CASSIEGGSSYNEQFF

D gene: TRBD2
V gene: TRBV5-1
J gene: TRBJ2-3
clone size: few
CDR3 DNA: TGCGCCAGCAGCTTGGCACTAGCGGTCACAGATACGCAGTATTTT
CDR3 protein: CASSLALAVTDTQYF

D gene: .
V gene: TRBV30
J gene: TRBJ1-6
clone size: .
CDR3 DNA: TGTGCCTGGAGTGCACAACAGGATTCACCCCTCCACTTT
CDR3 protein: CAWSAQQDSPLHF

D gene: .
V gene: TRBV28
J gene: TRBJ1-3
clone size: .
CDR3 DNA: TGTGCCAGCAGTTTACAGGGGAGCACTGGAAACACCATATATTTT
CDR3 protein: CASSLQGSTGNTIYF

D gene: .
V gene: TRBV28
J gene: TRBJ1-5
clone size: .
CDR3 DNA: TGTGCCAGCAGTTTAAGGCAAACCAGCAATCAGCCCCAGCATTTT
CDR3 protein: CASSLRQTSNQPQHF

D gene: .
V gene: TRBV20-1
J gene: TRBJ2-3
clone size: .
CDR3 DNA: TGCAGTGCTCATGTATTGGCAGGGGAGTTTGATACGCAGTATTTT
CDR3 protein: CSAHVLAGEFDTQYF

D gene: TRBD2
V gene: TRBV3-1
J gene: TRBJ2-1
clone size: medium-sized
CDR3 DNA: TGTGCCAGCAGCAGAAATAGCGGGAGAGGCTACAATGAGCAGTTCTTC
CDR3 protein: CASSRNSGRGYNEQFF

D gene: .
V gene: TRBV19
J gene: TRBJ1-5
clone size: few
CDR3 DNA: TGTGCCAGCTCTCCTTGGGCAGGCAATCAGCCCCAGCATTTT
CDR3 protein: CASSPWAGNQPQHF

D gene: TRBD1
V gene: TRBV6-2/TRBV6-3
J gene: TRBJ2-2
clone size: hyperexpanded
CDR3 DNA: TGTGCCAGCAGTTACTGGGGGACAGACTACGGGGAGCTGTTTTTT
CDR3 protein: CASSYWGTDYGELFF

D gene: .
V gene: TRBV15
J gene: TRBJ2-2
clone size: few
CDR3 DNA: TGTGCCACCAGCTTGCTGGGGCAGAACACCGGGGAGCTGTTTTTT
CDR3 protein: CATSLLGQNTGELFF

D gene: .
V gene: TRBV2
J gene: TRBJ2-7
clone size: few
CDR3 DNA: TGTGCCAGCAGCCCTTACGACGAGCAGTACTTC
CDR3 protein: CASSPYDEQYF

D gene: TRBD2
V gene: TRBV5-1
J gene: TRBJ2-2
clone size: medium-sized
CDR3 DNA: TGCGCCAGCAGCCGGGGAGCTAGCGGGACTAACACCGGGGAGCTGTTTTTT
CDR3 protein: CASSRGASGTNTGELFF

D gene: TRBD1
V gene: TRBV24-1
J gene: TRBJ1-2
clone size: .
CDR3 DNA: TGTGCCGTCTGGGACAGGGATATATATGGCTACACCTTC
CDR3 protein: CAVWDRDIYGYTF

D gene: TRBD2
V gene: TRBV4-1
J gene: TRBJ2-1
clone size: .
CDR3 DNA: TGCGCCAGCAGCCAAAACTTACTAGCGGGAGGGCTCAAGGAGTTCTTC
CDR3 protein: CASSQNLLAGGLKEFF

D gene: .
V gene: TRBV5-4
J gene: TRBJ1-2
clone size: .
CDR3 DNA: TGTGCCAGCAGCCGTCCTACCTATGGCTACACCTTC
CDR3 protein: CASSRPTYGYTF

D gene: .
V gene: TRBV12-3/TRBV12-4
J gene: TRBJ2-5
clone size: medium-sized
CDR3 DNA: TGTGCCAGCAGCCCAAGAGAGACCCAGTACTTC
CDR3 protein: CASSPRETQYF

D gene: .
V gene: TRBV3-1
J gene: TRBJ1-3
clone size: few
CDR3 DNA: TGTGCCAGCAGCCAGACTGGCTACTCTGGAAACACCATATATTTT
CDR3 protein: CASSQTGYSGNTIYF

D gene: TRBD1
V gene: TRBV5-1
J gene: TRBJ1-1
clone size: few
CDR3 DNA: TGCGCCAGCAGCATCCGGACAGGGGGAAGTACTGAAGCTTTCTTT
CDR3 protein: CASSIRTGGSTEAFF

D gene: TRBD1
V gene: TRBV28
J gene: TRBJ1-5
clone size: .
CDR3 DNA: TGTGCCAGCAGTCTTGACAGGGGCGGTCATCAGCCCCAGCATTTT
CDR3 protein: CASSLDRGGHQPQHF

D gene: .
V gene: TRBV28
J gene: TRBJ2-7
clone size: few
CDR3 DNA: TGTGCCAGCAGTTTTATAGGGGAAGGGGCCTACGAGCAGTACTTC
CDR3 protein: CASSFIGEGAYEQYF

D gene: .
V gene: TRBV15
J gene: TRBJ1-1
clone size: medium-sized
CDR3 DNA: TGTGCCACCAGCAGTACCCGGGACACTGAAGCTTTCTTT
CDR3 protein: CATSSTRDTEAFF

D gene: TRBD1
V gene: TRBV6-2/TRBV6-3
J gene: TRBJ1-5
clone size: few
CDR3 DNA: TGTGCCAGCAGCCGAGGGACAGGGGGCGCGGGCAATCAGCCCCAGCATTTT
CDR3 protein: CASSRGTGGAGNQPQHF

D gene: .
V gene: TRBV29-1
J gene: TRBJ2-3
clone size: few
CDR3 DNA: TGCAGCGCCTCAATCCCAACCGGCACAGATACGCAGTATTTT
CDR3 protein: CSASIPTGTDTQYF

D gene: TRBD2
V gene: TRBV18
J gene: TRBJ2-1
clone size: medium-sized
CDR3 DNA: TGTGCCAGCTCACGAACTAGCGGGAGTGGGGACAATGAGCAGTTCTTC
CDR3 protein: CASSRTSGSGDNEQFF

D gene: TRBD1
V gene: TRBV2
J gene: TRBJ1-1
clone size: few
CDR3 DNA: TGTGCCAGCACAGAACCGGGACAGGCCAGCACTGAAGCTTTCTTT
CDR3 protein: CASTEPGQASTEAFF

D gene: TRBD2
V gene: TRBV6-1
J gene: TRBJ2-1
clone size: medium-sized
CDR3 DNA: TGTGCCAGCAGTTTCGGGCGGGAGTCGCTGGGCAATGAGCAGTTCTTC
CDR3 protein: CASSFGRESLGNEQFF

D gene: TRBD2
V gene: TRBV13
J gene: TRBJ2-4
clone size: .
CDR3 DNA: TGTGCCAGCAGCCCTTGGGGGGGGAACATTCAGTACTTC
CDR3 protein: CASSPWGGNIQYF

D gene: TRBD1
V gene: TRBV20-1
J gene: TRBJ2-7
clone size: medium-sized
CDR3 DNA: TGCAGGGCGTCGAAACAGGGGATCTACGAGCAGTACTTC
CDR3 protein: CRASKQGIYEQYF

D gene: .
V gene: TRBV19
J gene: TRBJ2-3
clone size: few
CDR3 DNA: TGTGCCAGTAGTATAGACACATGGGGCGACGGCACAGATACGCAGTATTTT
CDR3 protein: CASSIDTWGDGTDTQYF

D gene: .
V gene: TRBV28
J gene: TRBJ2-2
clone size: .
CDR3 DNA: TGTGCCAGCAGTCGACAGCACACCGGGGAGCTGTTTTTT
CDR3 protein: CASSRQHTGELFF

D gene: .
V gene: TRBV20-1
J gene: TRBJ2-2
clone size: .
CDR3 DNA: TGCAGTGCTAGAGACAGGGGGAACACCGGGGAGCTGTTTTTT
CDR3 protein: CSARDRGNTGELFF

D gene: .
V gene: TRBV9
J gene: TRBJ2-7
clone size: .
CDR3 DNA: TGTGCCAGCAGCCCGGAACCGGGTGCCCCCTACGAGCAGTACTTC
CDR3 protein: CASSPEPGAPYEQYF

D gene: TRBD1
V gene: TRBV15
J gene: TRBJ2-2
clone size: .
CDR3 DNA: TGTGCCACCAGCAAGGGCACAGGGGGAAAGAGCGGGGAGCTGTTTTTT
CDR3 protein: CATSKGTGGKSGELFF

D gene: .
V gene: TRBV20-1
J gene: TRBJ2-5
clone size: few
CDR3 DNA: TGCAGTGCTAGAGATTCAAGGGACCCCCAAGAGACCCAGTACTTC
CDR3 protein: CSARDSRDPQETQYF

D gene: .
V gene: TRBV19
J gene: TRBJ2-5
clone size: few
CDR3 DNA: TGTGCCACATCAGACACTCGGGTAGAGACCCAGTACTTC
CDR3 protein: CATSDTRVETQYF